The 27 T cell receptor beta chains below come from one sample, sequenced in a study of shared clonotypes between healthy human individuals. The assay was immunoSEQ multiplex PCR, and TCRdb's table has in-frame clones only and misses some. The repertoire holds around 2.5 million clones, with under 95% as singletons. The sample comprised naive CD4+ T cells from PBMCs. Subset here: CD45RA+ positively selected. These receptors were obtained from a man between 18 and 29 years old in good health. Some clones in this sample may be carry-over from other donors' samples.

CDR3 sequence (DNA): TGTGCCAGCAGCTTAGAGAGTTACGAGCAGTACTTC. Amino acid sequence: CASSLESYEQYF. This chain links TRBV11-2 with TRBJ2-7; D unclear. Trimming removed 0 bases from V and 4 bases from J, with 4 bases in between. The CDR3 length is 12 residues. Germline V CDR1 and CDR2: SGHAT, FQNNGV.

This chain uses TRBV5-1 with TRBJ2-1, with D unclear. Germline CDR1 and CDR2: SGHRS and YFSETQ. Deletions cut 4 bases from V and 9 bases from J, with 20 bases between. The CDR3 has 15 amino acids. The CDR3 reads CASSPDLSGRAEQFF. The DNA for the CDR3 is TGCGCCAGCAGCCCCGACTTGTCTGGAAGGGCTGAGCAGTTCTTC.

The rearrangement links TRBV18 to TRBJ2-1; D possibly corresponds to TRBD2 (5 bases). CDR1 and CDR2 (germline): KGHSH, LQKENI. V was shortened by 3 bases and J by 9 bases, with 12 bases between the two germline ends. CDR3 size: 13 residues. CDR3 sequence: CASSPYPEGEQFF. In DNA, the CDR3 is TGTGCCAGCTCACCGTACCCCGAGGGTGAGCAGTTCTTC.

The V and J genes are TRBV2 and TRBJ1-3; D possibly corresponds to TRBD1 (6 bases). The V end lost 0 bases, the J end lost 4 bases, and 10 bases lay between the germline ends. Germline values: CDR1 SNHLY, CDR2 FYNNEI. The CDR3 runs 15 residues. The CDR3 loop is CASSEAQGQGNTIYF. CDR3 in DNA: TGTGCCAGCAGTGAAGCGCAGGGACAAGGAAACACCATATATTTT.

The CDR3 loop is CASGRRSSGNTIYF. The CDR3 nucleotides are TGTGCCAGCGGACGACGGTCCTCTGGAAACACCATATATTTT. V gene TRBV28 combines with J gene TRBJ1-3; D is ambiguous. Germline CDR1 and CDR2: MDHEN and SYDVKM. The V end lost 8 bases, the J end lost 0 bases, and 11 bases lay between the germline ends. The CDR3 extends over 14 amino acids.

The chain combines TRBV5-1 with TRBJ2-6; possibly TRBD2 for D (6 bases). This CDR3 comprises 16 residues. V dropped 5 bases and J dropped 0 bases, with 12 bases sitting between them. CDR1 and CDR2 (germline): SGHRS, YFSETQ. This CDR3 is CASRGGGHSGANVLTF. The CDR3 nucleotides are TGCGCCAGCAGGGGGGGAGGCCACTCTGGGGCCAACGTCCTGACTTTC.

The chain uses TRBV7-2 and TRBJ2-1; D remains ambiguous. The germline V gene has CDR1 SGHTA and CDR2 FQGNSA. This CDR3 is built from 13 residues. Trimming shortened V by 2 bases and J by 9 bases, and 11 bases separated the two germline ends. In nucleotides, the CDR3 is TGTGCCAGCAGCTTATCCCCGTCGGGTGAGCAGTTCTTC. As protein: CASSLSPSGEQFF.

The genes are TRBV29-1 and TRBJ2-7; 10 nucleotides agree with TRBD2. The germline V gene encodes CDR1 SQVTM and CDR2 ANQGSEA. V lost 6 bases and J lost 2; bases outside the gene matches: 4. This CDR3 spans 13 amino acids. For the CDR3, the DNA is TGCAGCGTGACTCTAGCGGGAGCCTACGAGCAGTACTTC. It yields the protein CSVTLAGAYEQYF.

The chain links TRBV5-1 to TRBJ1-1; 8 bases are shared with TRBD1. The junction had 7 bases not matched to a gene; V was cut back by 0 bases and J by 6 bases. Germline V gene data show CDR1 as SGHRS and CDR2 as YFSETQ. The CDR3 has 15 residues. The CDR3 loop reads CASSLAGTGGAEAFF. The CDR3 nucleotides are TGCGCCAGCAGCTTGGCCGGAACAGGGGGGGCTGAAGCTTTCTTT.

CDR3 DNA: TGTGCCAGCAGTTTATTGTTTCCTAGGCCGAGTGAGCAGTTCTTC. Translated: CASSLLFPRPSEQFF. V gene TRBV28 combines with J gene TRBJ2-1; D unresolved. The CDR3 sequence is 15 residues long. Germline lookup yields CDR1 MDHEN and CDR2 SYDVKM. Trimming pared 1 base from V and 9 bases from J, leaving 16 bases between.

This chain joins TRBV2 and TRBJ2-7, with 7 bases that match TRBD1. V was pared by 7 bases and J by 3 bases, with 12 bases of the junction left unmatched. The CDR3 runs 15 residues. Germline lookup yields CDR1 SNHLY and CDR2 FYNNEI. CDR3 in amino acids: CASIREQGPNYEQYF. DNA for the CDR3: TGTGCCAGCATCAGGGAACAGGGGCCGAACTACGAGCAGTACTTC.

V gene TRBV19 combines with J gene TRBJ2-1; 13 bases match TRBD2. V lost 9 bases, J lost 7 bases, and 6 bases stayed unmatched. Germline V lookup: CDR1 LNHDA, CDR2 SQIVND (reference sequence). This CDR3 comprises 14 residues. The CDR3 protein is CARLLAGGENEQFF. DNA for the CDR3: TGTGCCAGGCTACTAGCGGGAGGGGAGAATGAGCAGTTCTTC.

The CDR3 DNA sequence: TGTGCCAGCAGCCGAGGACAGGGGACAATCAACTACGAGCAGTACTTC. This gives the protein CASSRGQGTINYEQYF. The V and J genes are TRBV9 and TRBJ2-7; 9 positions match TRBD1. V shed 4 bases and J 3 bases; nucleotides not matched to a gene: 11. The CDR3 is made up of 16 amino acids. Germline CDR1 and CDR2: SGDLS and YYNGEE.

The DNA for the CDR3 is TGTGCCAGCAGTTCCACAAAAGGGTCTCGTGGCTACACCTTC. It codes for CASSSTKGSRGYTF. The rearrangement links TRBV6-5 to TRBJ1-2; D remains unclear. CDR1 is MNHEY, CDR2 SVGAGI, per germline. The CDR3 is 14 residues long. V lost 4 bases to trimming and J lost 7 bases, with 16 bases between them.

Note on this clone: The sample carries other DNA sequences with the same CDR3. The gene calls are TRBV7-2 and TRBJ2-7, with D uncertain. This CDR3 is 11 amino acids long. Deletions cut 3 bases from V and 3 bases from J, with 3 bases between. CDR1 and CDR2 from the germline V gene are SGHTA and FQGNSA. The CDR3 DNA follows: TGTGCCAGCAGCTTGCACTACGAGCAGTACTTC. Translated: CASSLHYEQYF.

This clone was detected only once. The chain has TRBV29-1 and TRBJ1-3; D is unresolved. Trimming removed 8 bases from V and 4 bases from J, with 9 bases in between. The germline V gene encodes CDR1 SQVTM and CDR2 ANQGSEA. The CDR3 covers 11 residues. The CDR3 bases are TGCAGCCCCCTGTCCGGAAACACCATATATTTT. Amino acid sequence: CSPLSGNTIYF.

CDR3 nucleotide sequence: TGCGCCAGCAGCCTTTCACAGGGTAACCCCACAGAGCAGTACTTC. This gives the protein CASSLSQGNPTEQYF. This chain connects TRBV5-1 to TRBJ2-7, with a weak D call TRBD1 (6 bases). The length of the CDR3 is 15 residues. The germline gives CDR1 SGHRS, CDR2 YFSETQ. V shed 4 bases and J shed 7 bases, with 21 bases lying between them.

This chain connects TRBV25-1 to TRBJ1-2; the D is unclear. Germline CDR1 and CDR2: MGHDK and SYGVNS. The V gene lost 5 bases and the J gene lost 1 base, with 8 bases spanning the gap. The CDR3 length is 13 residues. Here the CDR3 DNA reads TGTGCCAGCAGTACTAGGGATAACTATGGCTACACCTTC. As protein: CASSTRDNYGYTF.

The gene calls are TRBV4-2 and TRBJ1-2; 10 positions agree with TRBD1. This CDR3 is built from 16 residues. The V gene end was trimmed by 2 bases and the J gene end by 4 bases; junction bases not matched to a gene: 7. Germline CDR1 and CDR2: LGHNA and YNFKEQ. Written as DNA, the CDR3 is TGTGCCAGCAGCCAAAACCAGGGACAGGGGCCCTATGGCTACACCTTC. Protein product: CASSQNQGQGPYGYTF.

The chain uses TRBV28 and TRBJ2-7; unclear D gene. CDR3 length: 13 residues. Looked up from germline, CDR1 is MDHEN and CDR2 is SYDVKM. Between the trimmed V and J ends, which lost 4 bases and 3 bases, there was a span of 10 bases. The CDR3 DNA sequence: TGTGCCAGCAGTTCACATCGTAACTACGAGCAGTACTTC. Amino acids: CASSSHRNYEQYF.

V gene TRBV11-2 combines with J gene TRBJ2-7; 12 bases are shared with TRBD2. CDR1 is SGHAT, CDR2 FQNNGV, per germline. The CDR3 runs to 17 residues. Trimming at V came to 6 bases and at J to 3 bases, leaving 12 bases not matched to a gene. CDR3 in DNA: TGTGCCAGCAGTTATAGACGTCCGACTAGCGGGAGCTACGAGCAGTACTTC. It specifies CASSYRRPTSGSYEQYF.

The J gene is TRBJ1-3, the V gene TRBV7-2; 8 bases are shared with TRBD1. Trimming cost V 5 bases and J 3 bases; bases outside gene matches: 9. This CDR3 is 16 amino acids long. CDR1 and CDR2 (germline): SGHTA, FQGNSA. CDR3 coding DNA: TGTGCCAGCAGCCGGACAGGGTTAAACTTTGGAAACACCATATATTTT. This sequence encodes CASSRTGLNFGNTIYF.

In its sample, this clone was seen once. The V call is TRBV28, the J call TRBJ2-6, with no clear D. The CDR3 is made up of 16 amino acids. V dropped 4 bases and J dropped 4 bases, with 14 bases sitting between them. Germline V gene lookup returns CDR1 MDHEN and CDR2 SYDVKM. The CDR3 bases are TGTGCCAGCAGTTCCCCTGAGTTCGCCGGGGCCAACGTCCTGACTTTC. Protein product: CASSSPEFAGANVLTF.

V gene TRBV5-1 combines with J gene TRBJ2-7; D not certain. CDR1 is SGHRS, CDR2 YFSETQ, per germline. The CDR3 has 14 amino acids. Trimming took 3 bases from V and 5 from J, leaving 15 bases between them. The CDR3: CASSYVSKADEQYF. CDR3 bases: TGCGCCAGCAGCTATGTCTCAAAGGCGGACGAGCAGTACTTC.

V usage is TRBV7-2 and J usage is TRBJ2-7; TRBD1 matches at 8 bases. This CDR3 region has 17 residues. Germline trimming cut 1 base from V and 0 bases from J; bases unmatched to any gene: 8. The germline V gene encodes CDR1 SGHTA and CDR2 FQGNSA. The CDR3 coding sequence is TGTGCCAGCAGCTTAGTTGGTTGGGACAGGAGCTCCTACGAGCAGTACTTC. This encodes CASSLVGWDRSSYEQYF.

The J gene is TRBJ2-1, the V gene TRBV28, with a tentative D call TRBD2 (5 bases). Germline values: CDR1 MDHEN, CDR2 SYDVKM. V was pared by 7 bases and J by 7 bases, with 23 bases between. The length of the CDR3 is 16 residues. CDR3: CASTPFARVKLNEQFF. In DNA, the CDR3 is TGTGCCAGCACCCCTTTCGCGAGGGTGAAGTTGAATGAGCAGTTCTTC. The whole variable domain, remainder taken from reference TRBV28 and TRBJ2-1, is DVKVTQSSRYLVKRTGEKVFLECVQDMDHENMFWYRQDPGLGLRLIYFSYDVKMKEKGDIPEGYSVSREKKERFSLILESASTNQTSMYLCASTPFARVKLNEQFFGPGTRLTVL.

This rearrangement joins TRBV6-1 to TRBJ1-5; D is possibly TRBD1 (5 bases). CDR3 size: 15 residues. V was cut by 2 bases and J by 1 base, with 9 bases left in between. The germline CDR1 and CDR2 sequences are MNHNS and SASEGT. Here the CDR3 reads CASSERWGSNQPQHF. The CDR3 nucleotides read TGTGCCAGCAGTGAAAGGTGGGGCAGCAATCAGCCCCAGCATTTT.